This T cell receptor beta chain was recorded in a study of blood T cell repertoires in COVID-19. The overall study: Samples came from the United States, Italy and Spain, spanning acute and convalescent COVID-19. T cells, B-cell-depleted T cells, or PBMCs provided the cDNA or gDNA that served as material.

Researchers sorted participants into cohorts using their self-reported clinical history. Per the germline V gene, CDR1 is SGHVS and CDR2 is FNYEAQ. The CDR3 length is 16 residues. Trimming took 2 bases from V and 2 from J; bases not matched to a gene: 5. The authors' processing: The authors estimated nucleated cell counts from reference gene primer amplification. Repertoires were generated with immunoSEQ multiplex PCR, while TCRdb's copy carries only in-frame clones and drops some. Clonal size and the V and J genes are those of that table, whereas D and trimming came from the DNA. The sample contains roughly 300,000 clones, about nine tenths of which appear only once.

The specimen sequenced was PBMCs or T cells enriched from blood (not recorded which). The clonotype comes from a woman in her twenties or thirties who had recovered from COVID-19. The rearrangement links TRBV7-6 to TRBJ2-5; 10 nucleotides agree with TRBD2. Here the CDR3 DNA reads TGTGCCAGCAGCTTAATCCTAGCGGGAGATCAAGAGACCCAGTACTTC. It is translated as CASSLILAGDQETQYF. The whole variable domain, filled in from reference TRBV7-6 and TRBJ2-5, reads GAGVSQSPRYKVTKRGQDVALRCDPISGHVSLYWYRQALGQGPEFLTYFNYEAQQDKSGLPNDRFSAERPEGSISTLTIQRTEQRDSAMYRCASSLILAGDQETQYFGPGTRLLVL.